This T cell receptor (beta chain) was sequenced during a study of T cells in Graves' hyperthyroidism and ophthalmopathy. Study observations and caveats: A model using 13 V-J features told ophthalmopathy apart from stable hyperthyroidism.

Newly diagnosed hyperthyroidism, duration under 2 months, in patients aged 18 to 65. This clonotype was recorded at least ten times. What it recognizes is unknown. This CDR3 is 13 amino acids long. Trimming stripped 5 bases from V and 5 bases from J, with 12 bases between. Germline CDR1 is KGHSH and CDR2 is LQKENI. RNA transcripts served as the template for amplifying TCR beta CDR3 regions. The TCR CDR3 was amplified in a first-round RT-PCR using the HTBI primer set. TCRdb reprocessed the multiplex PCR reads with MiXCR, giving one entry per CDR3 protein. The sample has about 500,000 distinct CDR3 sequences, roughly an eighth seen once; the top ten hold 15% to 20%.

The clonotype was recovered from a woman aged 18-29 years with Graves' hyperthyroidism. The genes are TRBV18 and TRBJ1-1, with D possibly TRBD1 on 6 matching bases. The specimen was blood. DNA of the CDR3: TGTGCCAGCTCAGAAGCAGGGGATACTGAAGCTTTCTTT. Translation: CASSEAGDTEAFF.